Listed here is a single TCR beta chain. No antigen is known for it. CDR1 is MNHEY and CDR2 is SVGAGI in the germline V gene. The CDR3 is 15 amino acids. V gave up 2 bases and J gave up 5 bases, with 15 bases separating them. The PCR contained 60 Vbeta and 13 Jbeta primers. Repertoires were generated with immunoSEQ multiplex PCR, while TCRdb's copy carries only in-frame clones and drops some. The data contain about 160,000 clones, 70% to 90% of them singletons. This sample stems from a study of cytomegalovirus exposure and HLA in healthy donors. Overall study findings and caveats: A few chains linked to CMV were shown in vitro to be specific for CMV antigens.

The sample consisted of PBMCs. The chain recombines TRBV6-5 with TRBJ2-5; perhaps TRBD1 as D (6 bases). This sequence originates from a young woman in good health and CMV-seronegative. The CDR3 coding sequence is TGTGCCAGCAGTTACCGTCCCAGGGGATCGGAGACCCAGTACTTC. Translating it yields CASSYRPRGSETQYF.